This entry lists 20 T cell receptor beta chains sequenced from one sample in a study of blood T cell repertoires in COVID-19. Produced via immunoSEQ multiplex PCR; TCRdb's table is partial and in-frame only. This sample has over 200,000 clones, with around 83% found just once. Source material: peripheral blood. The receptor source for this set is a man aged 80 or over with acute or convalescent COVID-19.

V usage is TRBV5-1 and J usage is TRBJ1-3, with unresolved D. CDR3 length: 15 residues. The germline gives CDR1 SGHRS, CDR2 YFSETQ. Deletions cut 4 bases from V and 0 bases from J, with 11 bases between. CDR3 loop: CASSPDGSSGNTIYF. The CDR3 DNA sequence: TGCGCCAGCAGCCCCGACGGGAGCTCTGGAAACACCATATATTTT.

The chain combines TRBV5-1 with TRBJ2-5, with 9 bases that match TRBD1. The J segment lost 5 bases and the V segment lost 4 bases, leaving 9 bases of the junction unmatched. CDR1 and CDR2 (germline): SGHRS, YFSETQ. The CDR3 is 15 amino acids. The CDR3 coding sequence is TGCGCCAGCAGCGAATACAGGGGGCTGGAGGAGACCCAGTACTTC. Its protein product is CASSEYRGLEETQYF.

Written as DNA, the CDR3 is TGTGCCAGCAGTTTCACCAGGGAAATGAACTATGGCTACACCTTC. It yields the protein CASSFTREMNYGYTF. V is TRBV28 and J is TRBJ1-2; weak D call: TRBD1 (5 bases). Per the germline V gene, CDR1 is MDHEN and CDR2 is SYDVKM. The CDR3 covers 15 residues. Trimming cost V 3 bases and J 2 bases, with 13 bases left between them.

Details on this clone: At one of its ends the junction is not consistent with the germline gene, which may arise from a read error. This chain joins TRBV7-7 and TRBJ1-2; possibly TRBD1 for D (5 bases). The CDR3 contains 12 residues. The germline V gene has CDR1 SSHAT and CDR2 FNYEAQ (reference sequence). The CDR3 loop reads CASSLWEGSYTF. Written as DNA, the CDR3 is TGTGCTAGCAGCTTATGGGAGGGGAGCTACACCTTC.

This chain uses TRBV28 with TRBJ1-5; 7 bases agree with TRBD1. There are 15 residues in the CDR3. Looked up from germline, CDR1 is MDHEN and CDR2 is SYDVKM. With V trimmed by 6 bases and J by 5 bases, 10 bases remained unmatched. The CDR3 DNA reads TGTGCCAGCAGCAATGAACAGGGGCTTTATCAGCCCCAGCATTTT. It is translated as CASSNEQGLYQPQHF.

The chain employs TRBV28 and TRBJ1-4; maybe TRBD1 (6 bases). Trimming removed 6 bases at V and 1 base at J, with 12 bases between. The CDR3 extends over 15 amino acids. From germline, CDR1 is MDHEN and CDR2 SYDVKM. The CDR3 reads CASSRPGVTNEKLFF. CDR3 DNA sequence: TGTGCCAGCAGCCGACCAGGGGTAACTAATGAAAAACTGTTTTTT.

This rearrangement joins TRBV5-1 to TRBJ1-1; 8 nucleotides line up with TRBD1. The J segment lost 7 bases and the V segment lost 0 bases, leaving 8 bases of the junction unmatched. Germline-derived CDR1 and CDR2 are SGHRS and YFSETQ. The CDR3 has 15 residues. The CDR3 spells CASSLGTGFNGEAFF. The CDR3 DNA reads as TGCGCCAGCAGCTTGGGGACAGGGTTTAATGGTGAAGCTTTCTTT.

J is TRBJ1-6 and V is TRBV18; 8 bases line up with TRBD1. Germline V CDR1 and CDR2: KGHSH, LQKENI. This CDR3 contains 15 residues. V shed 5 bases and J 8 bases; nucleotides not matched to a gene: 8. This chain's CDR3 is CASSTGQGEHSPLHF. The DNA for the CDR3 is TGTGCCAGCTCAACCGGACAGGGCGAACATTCACCCCTCCACTTT.

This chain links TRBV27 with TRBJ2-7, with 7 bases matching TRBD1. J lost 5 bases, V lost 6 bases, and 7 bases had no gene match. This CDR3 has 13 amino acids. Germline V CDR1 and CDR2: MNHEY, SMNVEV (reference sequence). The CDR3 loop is CASRGTALNEQYF. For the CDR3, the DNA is TGTGCCAGCAGGGGGACAGCCTTAAACGAGCAGTACTTC.

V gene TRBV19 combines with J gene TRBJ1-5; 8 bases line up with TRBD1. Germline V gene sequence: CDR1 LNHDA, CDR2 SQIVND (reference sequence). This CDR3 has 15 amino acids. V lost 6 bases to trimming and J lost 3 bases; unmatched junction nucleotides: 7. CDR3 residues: CASRSTGVANQPQHF. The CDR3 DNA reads TGTGCCAGTAGGTCGACAGGGGTGGCCAATCAGCCCCAGCATTTT. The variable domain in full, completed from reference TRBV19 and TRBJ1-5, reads DGGITQSPKYLFRKEGQNVTLSCEQNLNHDAMYWYRQDPGQGLRLIYYSQIVNDFQKGDIAEGYSVSREKKESFPLTVTSAQKNPTAFYLCASRSTGVANQPQHFGDGTRLSIL.

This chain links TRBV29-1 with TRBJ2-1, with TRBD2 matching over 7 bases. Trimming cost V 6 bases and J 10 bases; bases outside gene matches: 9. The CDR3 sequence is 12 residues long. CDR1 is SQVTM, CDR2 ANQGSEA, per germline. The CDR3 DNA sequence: TGCAGCGTCCGACTAGCAGTCGGGGAGCAGTTCTTC. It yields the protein CSVRLAVGEQFF.

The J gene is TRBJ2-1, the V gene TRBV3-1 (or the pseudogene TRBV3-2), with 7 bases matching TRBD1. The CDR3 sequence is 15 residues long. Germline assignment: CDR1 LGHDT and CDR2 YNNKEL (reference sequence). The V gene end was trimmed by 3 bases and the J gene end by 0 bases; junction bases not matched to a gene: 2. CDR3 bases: TGTGCCAGCAGCCAGGGACAGATCTCCTACAATGAGCAGTTCTTC. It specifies CASSQGQISYNEQFF.

CDR3: CASSVAEGAREKLFF. CDR3 coding DNA: TGTGCCAGCAGCGTAGCGGAGGGGGCGCGAGAAAAACTGTTTTTT. The chain combines TRBV9 with TRBJ1-4, with 7 bases aligning to TRBD1. The CDR3 is made up of 15 amino acids. The V gene's germline CDR1 is SGDLS and CDR2 YYNGEE. The V and J ends lost 0 bases and 8 bases, in that order; junction bases with no gene match: 7.

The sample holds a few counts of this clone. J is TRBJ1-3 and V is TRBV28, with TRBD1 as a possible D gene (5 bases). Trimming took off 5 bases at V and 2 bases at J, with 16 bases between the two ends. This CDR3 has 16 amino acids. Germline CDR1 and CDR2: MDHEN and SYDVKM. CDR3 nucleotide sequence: TGTGCCAGCAGTCCTATCTGGGGGGAGGCTGGAAACACCATATATTTT. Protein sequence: CASSPIWGEAGNTIYF.

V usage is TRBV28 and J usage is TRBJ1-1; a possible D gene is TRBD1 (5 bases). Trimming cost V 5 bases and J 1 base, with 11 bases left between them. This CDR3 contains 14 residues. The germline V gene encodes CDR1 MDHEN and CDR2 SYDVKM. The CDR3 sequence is CASSPRQTNTEAFF. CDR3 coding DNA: TGTGCCAGCAGTCCACGACAGACGAACACTGAAGCTTTCTTT.

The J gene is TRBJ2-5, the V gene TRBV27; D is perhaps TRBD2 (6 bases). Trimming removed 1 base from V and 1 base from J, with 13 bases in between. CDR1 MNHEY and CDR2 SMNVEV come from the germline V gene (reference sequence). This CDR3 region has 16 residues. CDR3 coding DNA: TGTGCCAGCAGTTTATTCGGGGGTCACCCCCAAGAGACCCAGTACTTC. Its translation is CASSLFGGHPQETQYF.

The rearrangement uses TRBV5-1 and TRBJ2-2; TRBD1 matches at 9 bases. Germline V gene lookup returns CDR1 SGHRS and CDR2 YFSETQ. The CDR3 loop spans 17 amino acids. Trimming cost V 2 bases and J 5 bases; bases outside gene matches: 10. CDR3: CASSLESGTGITGELFF. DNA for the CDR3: TGCGCCAGCAGCTTAGAATCCGGGACAGGGATAACCGGGGAGCTGTTTTTT.

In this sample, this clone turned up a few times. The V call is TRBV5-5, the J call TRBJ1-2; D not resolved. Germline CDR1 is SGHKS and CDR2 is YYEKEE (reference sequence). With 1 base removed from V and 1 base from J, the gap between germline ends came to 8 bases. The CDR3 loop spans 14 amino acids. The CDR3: CASSLRTVNYGYTF. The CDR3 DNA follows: TGTGCCAGCAGCTTGCGTACGGTTAACTATGGCTACACCTTC.

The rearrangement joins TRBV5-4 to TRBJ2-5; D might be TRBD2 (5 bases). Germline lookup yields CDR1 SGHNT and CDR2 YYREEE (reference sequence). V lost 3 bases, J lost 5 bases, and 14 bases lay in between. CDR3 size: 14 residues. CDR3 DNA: TGTGCCAGCAGCTCCCCCGGAGGTCGGGAGACCCAGTACTTC. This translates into CASSSPGGRETQYF.

The CDR3: CSASRGGLANQPQHF. The CDR3, as DNA: TGCAGTGCTAGTCGAGGGGGCCTAGCTAATCAGCCCCAGCATTTT. J is TRBJ1-5 and V is TRBV20-1; 7 bases are shared with TRBD1. V shed 3 bases, J shed 4 bases, and the junction held 9 bases outside the gene matches. Per the germline V gene, CDR1 is DFQATT and CDR2 is SNEGSKA (reference sequence). This CDR3 comprises 15 residues.